The 18 T cell receptor beta chains given below trace back to one sample, sequenced in a study of metastatic and nonmetastatic thyroid tumors. None of the patients had undergone any treatment ahead of thyroid surgery. TCRdb re-analyzed the PCR reads through MiXCR. Altogether roughly 32,000 clones are present, roughly 6.8% being singletons, with the ten largest covering 40% to 50%. Sequenced: blood. The receptors derive from a female donor with papillary thyroid cancer or a benign thyroid nodule (not recorded which). Some clones in this sample may be carry-over from other donors' samples.

In its sample, this clone was seen many times. The gene calls are TRBV18 and TRBJ2-7; TRBD1 is a possible D gene (5 bases). V was clipped by 3 bases and J by 0 bases, with 6 bases between them. This CDR3 has 13 amino acids. Germline CDR1 KGHSH, CDR2 LQKENI. In DNA form, the CDR3 reads TGTGCCAGCTCACCCCAGGGCTCCTACGAGCAGTACTTC. Its translation: CASSPQGSYEQYF.

This clone showed up just a few times. V usage is TRBV12-3 or TRBV12-4 and J usage is TRBJ2-7; 10 positions agree with TRBD2. The CDR3 length is 15 residues. Unmatched junction bases numbered 9, after V lost 4 bases and J lost 6 bases. Here the CDR3 reads CASSSSGTSATEQYF. CDR3 coding DNA: TGTGCCAGCAGTTCCTCCGGGACTAGCGCGACCGAGCAGTACTTC.

This clone was observed many times. The rearrangement uses TRBV4-2 and TRBJ1-2; possible D gene TRBD1, 5 bases. V was shortened by 6 bases and J by 8 bases, with 13 bases between the two germline ends. The CDR3 spans 12 residues. Germline assignment: CDR1 LGHNA and CDR2 YNFKEQ. The CDR3 spells CASRPGTQGYTF. CDR3 nucleotide sequence: TGTGCCAGCAGGCCCGGGACTCAGGGCTACACCTTC.

This clone was recorded many times. The chain has TRBV2 and TRBJ1-4; the D gene is possibly TRBD1 (5 bases). Germline-derived CDR1 and CDR2 are SNHLY and FYNNEI. Trimming took 8 bases from V and 8 from J, leaving 9 bases between them. CDR3 length equals 11 residues. The chain's CDR3 is CASGTAEKLFF. The DNA of the CDR3 is TGTGCCAGCGGGACCGCCGAAAAACTGTTTTTT.

In its sample, this clone was seen many times. V usage is TRBV15 and J usage is TRBJ2-3; TRBD2 is a possible D gene (6 bases). Per germline, CDR1 LNHNV and CDR2 YYDKDF (reference sequence). The CDR3 runs to 15 residues. V lost 5 bases to trimming and J lost 4 bases, with 16 bases between them. The CDR3 sequence: CATSRLAGRPDTQYF. As DNA, the CDR3 is TGTGCCACCAGCCGCCTGGCGGGGAGGCCAGATACGCAGTATTTT.

This clone was counted many times. The CDR3 sequence: CASSLVAGLAASSYNEQFF. The CDR3 DNA reads TGTGCCAGCAGCTTAGTCGCGGGCCTAGCGGCAAGCTCCTACAATGAGCAGTTCTTC. The chain uses TRBV7-6 and TRBJ2-1; 7 positions match TRBD2. V shed 1 base and J 0 bases; nucleotides not matched to a gene: 12. The CDR3 runs 19 residues. CDR1 and CDR2 (germline): SGHVS, FNYEAQ.

This clone came up many times. The chain is built from TRBV5-1 and TRBJ1-4, with TRBD1 as a possible D gene (6 bases). The CDR3 length is 15 residues. V lost 5 bases, J lost 1 base, and 12 bases lay in between. Per germline, CDR1 SGHRS and CDR2 YFSETQ. In DNA form, the CDR3 reads TGCGCCAGCAGGTCTACACAGGGAACTAATGAAAAACTGTTTTTT. Translated: CASRSTQGTNEKLFF.

At least ten counts were recorded for this clone. The chain employs TRBV9 and TRBJ2-3; TRBD2 agrees at 14 bases. The CDR3 sequence is 16 residues long. Germline-derived CDR1 and CDR2 are SGDLS and YYNGEE. The trim removed 2 bases at V and 7 bases at J, leaving 6 bases unmatched. CDR3 sequence (DNA): TGTGCCAGCAGCGTGACTAGCGGGGGGGTCACGAATACGCAGTATTTT. Translating it yields CASSVTSGGVTNTQYF.

This clone was detected many times. The chain uses TRBV6-1 and TRBJ2-4; 8 bases line up with TRBD1. V gave up 4 bases and J gave up 1 base; unmatched junction bases: 9. Germline loops: CDR1 MNHNS, CDR2 SASEGT. This CDR3 region has 17 residues. For the CDR3, the DNA is TGTGCCAGCAGTGCACGACAGGGGTATAGGGCCAAAAACATTCAGTACTTC. Protein: CASSARQGYRAKNIQYF.

This clone showed up many times. The CDR3 reads CASFRGANTGELFF. CDR3 bases: TGTGCCTCATTCCGCGGGGCCAACACCGGGGAGCTGTTTTTT. The rearrangement joins TRBV6-1 to TRBJ2-2, with D perhaps matching TRBD2 (6 bases). The CDR3 contains 14 residues. The ends were cut back, 11 bases at V and 2 bases at J, with 15 bases in the middle. The germline V gene encodes CDR1 MNHNS and CDR2 SASEGT.

In this sample, this clone turned up a few times. V and J are TRBV10-1 and TRBJ2-1, with 7 bases matching TRBD2. V dropped 5 bases and J dropped 2; count of bases not matched to a gene: 9. CDR3 size: 16 residues. Germline V gene data show CDR1 as WNHNN and CDR2 as SYGVQD (reference sequence). The CDR3 nucleotides are TGCGCCAGCAGTAAGGGTTTAGGACTAGCCTACAATGAGCAGTTCTTC. Protein: CASSKGLGLAYNEQFF.

This clone came up many times. The CDR3 loop is CASSREHTDTQYF. In nucleotides, the CDR3 is TGTGCCAGCTCCCGGGAGCACACAGATACGCAGTATTTT. The chain is built from TRBV18 and TRBJ2-3; perhaps TRBD2 as D (6 bases). Germline assignment: CDR1 KGHSH and CDR2 LQKENI. Between the trimmed V and J ends, which lost 6 bases and 2 bases, there was a span of 9 bases. The CDR3 runs to 13 residues.

The sample holds many counts of this clone. The chain combines TRBV11-2 with TRBJ1-6; D uncertain. V gave up 6 bases and J gave up 7 bases, with 16 bases separating them. CDR3 size: 15 residues. The germline V gene encodes CDR1 SGHAT and CDR2 FQNNGV. Here the CDR3 DNA reads TGTGCCAGCAGAATGAAAGAGACTGGAAATTCACCCCTCCACTTT. It translates to CASRMKETGNSPLHF. Based on the CDR3 plus reference TRBV11-2 and TRBJ1-6, the full variable domain is EAGVAQSPRYKIIEKRQSVAFWCNPISGHATLYWYQQILGQGPKLLIQFQNNGVVDDSQLPKDRFSAERLKGVDSTLKIQPAKLEDSAVYLCASRMKETGNSPLHFGNGTRLTVT.

In its sample, this clone was seen many times. This sequence joins TRBV19 and TRBJ1-4; 10 bases are a match to TRBD1. Losses at the gene ends were 6 bases for V and 2 bases for J; bases not matched to a gene: 12. The length of the CDR3 is 18 residues. Germline CDR1 is LNHDA and CDR2 is SQIVND (reference sequence). The CDR3 coding sequence is TGTGCCAGTAGGCCCACGGGACAGGGGAAAAGGACTAATGAAAAACTGTTTTTT. Protein sequence: CASRPTGQGKRTNEKLFF.

Points on this clone: Given a much more abundant clone one base away, this may be a read error. The rearrangement links TRBV14 to TRBJ2-1; TRBD1 is a possible D gene (6 bases). This CDR3 comprises 15 residues. Germline CDR1 and CDR2: SGHDN and FVKESK. The CDR3 loop reads CASRRTGSSYNDQFF. The CDR3 region has the DNA TGTGCCAGCAGGCGAACAGGGAGCTCCTACAATGATCAGTTCTTC.

This clone was picked up many times. CDR3 region: CARKTGANEKLFF. In DNA, the CDR3 is TGTGCCAGGAAAACCGGGGCTAATGAAAAACTGTTTTTT. The chain uses TRBV2 and TRBJ1-4; D remains ambiguous. V was cut by 9 bases and J by 3 bases, with 11 bases left in between. Germline assignment: CDR1 SNHLY and CDR2 FYNNEI. CDR3 length: 13 residues.

This clone was picked up many times. The chain is built from TRBV20-1 and TRBJ2-5, with 8 bases identical to TRBD2. Germline lookup yields CDR1 DFQATT and CDR2 SNEGSKA (reference sequence). V trimming: 5 bases; J trimming: 0 bases; junction bases outside the gene matches: 11. This CDR3 region has 16 residues. CDR3 loop: CSAQPDSGTYQETQYF. CDR3 in DNA: TGCAGTGCTCAGCCCGATAGCGGGACGTACCAAGAGACCCAGTACTTC.

This clone was counted ten times or more. The chain links TRBV6-2 or TRBV6-3 to TRBJ1-1; weak D call: TRBD1 (6 bases). The CDR3 length is 17 residues. Looked up from germline, CDR1 is MNHEY and CDR2 is SVGEGT. V dropped 0 bases and J dropped 0 bases, with 14 bases sitting between them. The DNA for the CDR3 is TGTGCCAGCAGTTACTCGATTAACAGGGACATGAACACTGAAGCTTTCTTT. Amino acid sequence: CASSYSINRDMNTEAFF.